This is a list of T cell receptor beta chains from one sample in a study of immune evolution from preneoplasia to lung adenocarcinoma. Assay used: immunoSEQ multiplex PCR; TCRdb lists only in-frame clones, some missing. Of 20,000 to 25,000 clones in the sample, roughly 75% were seen once. Sequencing was carried out using FFPE invasive lung adenocarcinoma tissue. These receptor sequences come from a person between 55 and 70 years old with lung adenocarcinoma. The CDR3 runs from the conserved cysteine through the conserved F or W. D genes are given only for firm matches. Expanded clones get a size class; other rows say once, few or many, or leave the size out.

v_gene	j_gene	len	abundance	d_gene	CDR3nt	CDR3aa
TRBV19	TRBJ1-5	14	NA	TRBD1	TGTGCCAGCTCCAGGGGGAATAGCAATCAGCCCCAGCATTTT	CASSRGNSNQPQHF
TRBV10-3	TRBJ1-2	14	NA	TRBD1	TGTGCCATCAGTGAGGGACAGGGACACTATGGCTACACCTTC	CAISEGQGHYGYTF
TRBV7-6	TRBJ1-2	13	NA	TRBD1	TGTGCCAGCAGCGCCGACAGGGTTGGTGGCTACACCTTC	CASSADRVGGYTF
TRBV2	TRBJ1-4	12	once	NA	TGTGCCAGCAGTGAAATAGGTGAAAAACTGTTTTTT	CASSEIGEKLFF
TRBV12-5	TRBJ2-7	17	NA	NA	TGTGCTAGTGGTTTGGTAGCTCACAGGGCTCGGGCTTACGAGCAGTACTTC	CASGLVAHRARAYEQYF
TRBV5-4	TRBJ2-2	18	NA	NA	TGTGCCAGCAGCCAAAGTAGCCAGCCGGTCCTAAACACCGGGGAGCTGTTTTTT	CASSQSSQPVLNTGELFF
TRBV15	TRBJ1-5	14	NA	NA	TGTGCCACCAGCAGTGGACAGAGCAATCAGCCCCAGCATTTT	CATSSGQSNQPQHF
TRBV7-2	TRBJ1-3	17	few	NA	TGTGCCAGCAGCTTCACCGGGACGTATAGCTCTGGAAACACCATATATTTT	CASSFTGTYSSGNTIYF
TRBV5-4	TRBJ2-1	15	NA	TRBD1	TGTGCCAGCAGCTTGGACAGGGGCTCCTACAATGAGCAGCTCTTC	CASSLDRGSYNEQLF
TRBV5-8	TRBJ2-1	18	NA	NA	TGTGCCAGCAGCTTGACCCCCTCACAAGGATTGCATTACAATGAGCAGTTCTTC	CASSLTPSQGLHYNEQFF
TRBV28	TRBJ1-4	17	once	NA	TGTGCCAGCAGTTCCCCCCAACAGAGCGCAACTAATGAAAAACTGTTTTTT	CASSSPQQSATNEKLFF
TRBV18	TRBJ1-1	12	few	NA	TGTGCCAGCTCGATCTATAACACTGAAGCTTTCTTT	CASSIYNTEAFF
TRBV7-3	TRBJ2-1	16	once	TRBD1	TGTGCCAGCAGCTCCGACCGGGACAGGGGGGGCAATGAGCAGTTCTTC	CASSSDRDRGGNEQFF
TRBV18	TRBJ1-5	14	NA	NA	TGTGCCAGCTCATCTACAGGACTCAATCAGCCCCAGCATTTT	CASSSTGLNQPQHF